A single sample gave rise to the 5 T cell receptor beta chains below, sequenced in a study of T-cell reconstitution after alpha-beta-depleted transplantation in children. Unique molecular identifiers were built into the TCRbeta library. TCRdb re-called the PCR reads through MiXCR, storing one row per CDR3 protein. The data contain 250,000 to 400,000 distinct CDR3 sequences, around 25% of them singletons. Material: PBMCs, mostly from graft donor cells, obtained 180 days after TCRalphabeta/CD19-depleted stem cell transplant. All receptors come from a male patient under 18 who had a stem cell transplant for acute lymphoblastic leukemia, so the T cells may come from the graft donor.

The genes are TRBV5-6 and TRBJ1-2, with 10 bases matching TRBD1. J gave up 4 bases and V 1 base, and 4 bases lay outside the gene matches. CDR3 size: 15 residues. Germline V CDR1 and CDR2: SGHDT, YYEEEE. CDR3: CASSLRRTGGYGYTF. For the CDR3, the DNA is TGTGCCAGCAGCTTGCGCCGGACAGGGGGCTATGGCTACACCTTC.

This chain links TRBV13 with TRBJ2-1; D ambiguous. This CDR3 is 13 amino acids long. CDR1 and CDR2 (germline): PRHDT, FYEKMQ (reference sequence). The germline V and J ends were trimmed by 2 bases and 8 bases, with 10 bases remaining between them. CDR3 residues: CASSLKARYEQFF. CDR3 DNA sequence: TGTGCCAGCAGCTTAAAGGCTAGGTATGAGCAGTTCTTC.

V and J are TRBV7-9 and TRBJ1-1; no firm D call. The CDR3 is 13 residues long. Germline V gene data show CDR1 as SEHNR and CDR2 as FQNEAQ (reference sequence). Deletions cut 1 base from V and 5 bases from J, with 8 bases between. As DNA, the CDR3 is TGTGCCAGCAGCTTAGGTTTTGGGACTGAAGCTTTCTTT. It codes for CASSLGFGTEAFF.

This clonotype was detected a few times. The CDR3 coding sequence is TGCAGTGCTAGGGCGGCCAGGGGGGCCTACGAGCAGTACTTC. This sequence encodes CSARAARGAYEQYF. The rearrangement uses TRBV20-1 and TRBJ2-7; possibly TRBD1 for D (7 bases). CDR3 length: 14 residues. CDR1 and CDR2 (germline): DFQATT, SNEGSKA (reference sequence). V lost 3 bases to trimming and J lost 2 bases, with 14 bases between them.

There are a few counts of this clonotype. The rearrangement links TRBV12-3 or TRBV12-4 to TRBJ2-3; 7 nucleotides line up with TRBD1. The CDR3 is 16 amino acids. V trimming: 3 bases; J trimming: 0 bases; junction bases outside the gene matches: 6. The CDR3 nucleotides are TGTGCCAGCAGTTTTGACAGGGATATTAGCACAGATACGCAGTATTTT. This encodes CASSFDRDISTDTQYF.